The 2 T cell receptor beta chains below come from one sample, sequenced in a study of T-cell reconstitution after alpha-beta-depleted transplantation in children. The TCRbeta library incorporated unique molecular identifiers. Using its own MiXCR run on the PCR reads, TCRdb lists one record per CDR3 protein. The top ten clones hold around 2% of a sample with 450,000 to 600,000 distinct CDR3 sequences, roughly 10% of them seen once. The sequencing used PBMCs, collected before TCRalphabeta/CD19-depleted stem cell transplant. These receptors came from a child aged 2 to 10 with inherited bone marrow failure, due to receive a stem cell transplant.

Ten or more counts support this clonotype. The V and J genes are TRBV7-2 and TRBJ2-2, with 8 bases identical to TRBD2. Losses at the gene ends were 3 bases for V and 7 bases for J; bases not matched to a gene: 13. This CDR3 has 17 amino acids. The germline gives CDR1 SGHTA, CDR2 FQGNSA. CDR3 residues: CASSFGPRAGENGELFF. In DNA form, the CDR3 reads TGTGCCAGCAGCTTCGGACCCAGAGCGGGAGAGAACGGGGAGCTGTTTTTT.

The sample holds many counts of this clonotype. The V gene is TRBV20-1, the J gene TRBJ1-2, with D uncertain. Looked up from germline, CDR1 is DFQATT and CDR2 is SNEGSKA (reference sequence). The ends were cut back, 1 base at V and 8 bases at J, with 14 bases in the middle. The CDR3 is 13 amino acids. The CDR3 is CSARAHAGIGYTF. CDR3 in DNA: TGCAGTGCTAGAGCTCACGCCGGGATAGGCTACACCTTC.